A single sample is the source of the 2 T cell receptor beta chains below, sequenced in a study of identical twins (dated by TCRdb to 2016 to 2017). Libraries came from 5' RACE. Sequencing relied on an Illumina HiSeq 2000. TCRdb reprocessing: public reads trimmed at Q25 with fastp, clones called with MiXCR, in-frame beta chains kept. Identical CDR3 proteins give one entry, which carries the most common genes and DNA. Within this sample are around 550,000 distinct CDR3 sequences, with 13% to 15% of them counted one time only. The ten largest clones take up 0.44% of the sample. The same data also went into a second study, on yellow fever vaccine responses in identical twins.

The sequencing input was CD4+ T cells sorted from blood. These receptor sequences come from a young woman in good health.

The chain combines TRBV2 with TRBJ1-1; D possibly corresponds to TRBD1 (5 bases). V shed 2 bases and J shed 5 bases, with 12 bases lying between them. Germline values: CDR1 SNHLY, CDR2 FYNNEI. The CDR3 contains 14 residues. The CDR3 region is CASSETWRGTEAFF. DNA for the CDR3: TGTGCCAGCAGTGAAACATGGCGGGGGACTGAAGCTTTCTTT.

This chain uses TRBV20-1 with TRBJ2-1; 7 bases match TRBD2. The V gene end was trimmed by 6 bases and the J gene end by 7 bases; junction bases not matched to a gene: 9. Looked up from germline, CDR1 is DFQATT and CDR2 is SNEGSKA (reference sequence). CDR3 length equals 13 residues. The CDR3 loop is CSAAAGFWNEQFF. For the CDR3, the DNA is TGCAGTGCAGCAGCGGGATTCTGGAATGAGCAGTTCTTC.